This TCR beta chain was obtained from a study of technical replicates of blood from a few donors. Profiled with immunoSEQ multiplex PCR; TCRdb holds only in-frame clones, not every one. The sample yields tens of thousands of clones, 75% to 95% seen once. This clone was seen just once. Material: T cells isolated from PBMCs. The sequence came from a human donor in good health.

CDR3 amino acids: CASSQVRTGAYEQYF. The DNA for the CDR3 is TGCGCCAGCAGCCAAGTCAGGACAGGGGCCTACGAGCAGTACTTC. The rearrangement joins TRBV4-1 to TRBJ2-7; 9 bases map to TRBD1. The V gene end was trimmed by 1 base and the J gene end by 2 bases; junction bases not matched to a gene: 3. CDR3 length: 15 amino acids. Germline-derived CDR1 and CDR2 are MGHRA and YSYEKL.